The T cell receptor beta chain under discussion was sequenced for a study of T cells expressing NK-cell markers. Findings and limits, study-wide: A few donors showed these clonotypes also leading the CD3+CD56-NKG2C+ fraction.

Germline V gives CDR1 KGHSH, CDR2 LQKENI. The CDR3 contains 14 residues. As to this clonotype: Its antigen is still unknown.

TCRdb re-called the 5' RACE reads and catalogs CDR3 proteins one per entry, DNA excluded. This listing includes approximately 380,000 distinct CDR3 sequences. The TCR comes from a man aged 18-69 years in good health. Sequences were obtained from blood T cells: a sorted CD56 or NKG2C T cell subset, CD4+ or CD8+ T cells, or bulk PBMC T cells (not recorded which). The chain couples TRBV18 to TRBJ2-3; TCRdb calls TRBD2, which cannot be checked without DNA. The CDR3 loop is CASLSGASTDTQYF.